This T cell receptor (beta chain) appears in the sequencing data of a study of blood T cell repertoires in COVID-19. Overall study: Some COVID-19 samples were acute and others convalescent; all came from the United States, Italy and Spain.

Per the original data handling: For nucleated cells, counts were estimated from reference gene primer amplification. Method: immunoSEQ multiplex PCR; TCRdb's copy keeps in-frame clones and lacks some. Clone size and V and J calls were adopted from that table, with D and trimming inferred from the DNA. This table has about 100,000 clones, less than 90% appearing once. The sample comprised peripheral blood. The source of this sequence is a man aged 25-45 years in a cohort sampled during active COVID-19.

This CDR3 is CASSPPGHSYGYTF. The CDR3 DNA reads TGTGCCAGCAGCCCGCCGGGACACTCCTATGGCTACACCTTC. This chain connects TRBV7-9 to TRBJ1-2; weak D call: TRBD1 (6 bases). With 5 bases removed from V and 4 bases from J, the gap between germline ends came to 14 bases. The CDR3 spans 14 residues. Germline V gives CDR1 SEHNR, CDR2 FQNEAQ (reference sequence).